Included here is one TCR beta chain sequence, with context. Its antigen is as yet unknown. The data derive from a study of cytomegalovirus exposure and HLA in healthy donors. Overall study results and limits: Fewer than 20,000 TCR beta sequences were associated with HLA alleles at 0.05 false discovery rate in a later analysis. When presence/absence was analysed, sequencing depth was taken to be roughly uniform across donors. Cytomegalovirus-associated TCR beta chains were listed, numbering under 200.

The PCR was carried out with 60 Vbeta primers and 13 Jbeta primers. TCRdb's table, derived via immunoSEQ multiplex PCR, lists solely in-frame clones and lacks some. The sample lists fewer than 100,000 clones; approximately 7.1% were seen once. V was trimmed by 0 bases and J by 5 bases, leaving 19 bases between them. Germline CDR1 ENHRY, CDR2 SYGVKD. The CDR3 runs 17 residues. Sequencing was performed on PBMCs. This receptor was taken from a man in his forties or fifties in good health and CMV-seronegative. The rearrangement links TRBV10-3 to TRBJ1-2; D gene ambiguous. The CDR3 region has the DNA TGTGCCATCAGTGAGTCGTACCGCGGGGTCGACCCATATGGCTACACCTTC. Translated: CAISESYRGVDPYGYTF.